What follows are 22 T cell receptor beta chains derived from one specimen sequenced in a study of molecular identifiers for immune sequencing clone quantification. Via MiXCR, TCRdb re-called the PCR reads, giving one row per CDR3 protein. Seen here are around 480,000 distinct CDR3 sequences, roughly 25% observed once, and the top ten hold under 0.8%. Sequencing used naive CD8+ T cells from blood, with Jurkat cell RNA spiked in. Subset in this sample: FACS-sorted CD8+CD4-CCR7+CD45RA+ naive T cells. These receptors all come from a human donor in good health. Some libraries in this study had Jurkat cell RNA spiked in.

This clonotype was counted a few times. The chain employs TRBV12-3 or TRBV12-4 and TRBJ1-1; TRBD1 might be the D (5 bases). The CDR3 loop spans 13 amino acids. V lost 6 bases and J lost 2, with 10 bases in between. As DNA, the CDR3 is TGTGCCAGCAGGCTGACAGAAAACACTGAAGCTTTCTTT. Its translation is CASRLTENTEAFF.

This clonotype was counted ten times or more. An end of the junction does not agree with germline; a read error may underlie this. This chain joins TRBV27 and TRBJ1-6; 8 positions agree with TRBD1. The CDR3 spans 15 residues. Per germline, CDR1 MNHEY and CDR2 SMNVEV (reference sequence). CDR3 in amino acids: CASSSRTGYISPLHF. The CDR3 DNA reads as TGTGCCAGCAGTTCCAGGACAGGGTATATTTCACCCCTCCACTTT.

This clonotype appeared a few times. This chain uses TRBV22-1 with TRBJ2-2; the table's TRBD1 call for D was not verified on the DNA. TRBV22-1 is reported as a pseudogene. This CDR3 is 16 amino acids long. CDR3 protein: CPGSVAGTLDTGELFF. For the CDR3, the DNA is TGTCCTGGGAGCGTTGCCGGGACACTTGACACCGGGGAGCTGTTTTTT.

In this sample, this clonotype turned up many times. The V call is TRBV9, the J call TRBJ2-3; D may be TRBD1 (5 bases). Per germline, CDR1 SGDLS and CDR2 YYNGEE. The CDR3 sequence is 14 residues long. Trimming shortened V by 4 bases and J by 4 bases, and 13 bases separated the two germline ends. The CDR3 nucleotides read TGTGCCAGCAGCCCCAGCCAGGGTCCAGATACGCAGTATTTT. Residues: CASSPSQGPDTQYF.

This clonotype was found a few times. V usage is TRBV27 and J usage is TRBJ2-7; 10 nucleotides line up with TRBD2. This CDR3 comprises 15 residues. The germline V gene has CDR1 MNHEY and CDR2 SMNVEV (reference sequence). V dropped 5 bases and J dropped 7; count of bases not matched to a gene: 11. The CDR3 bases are TGTGCCAGCAGTATCCTCCTAGCGGGAGTCTGGGAGCAGTACTTC. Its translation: CASSILLAGVWEQYF.

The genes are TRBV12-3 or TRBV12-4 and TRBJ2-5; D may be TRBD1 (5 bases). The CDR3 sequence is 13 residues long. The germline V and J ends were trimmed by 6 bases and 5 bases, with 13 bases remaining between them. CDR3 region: CASRTRQPETQYF. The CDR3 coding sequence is TGTGCCAGCAGAACCCGACAGCCGGAGACCCAGTACTTC.

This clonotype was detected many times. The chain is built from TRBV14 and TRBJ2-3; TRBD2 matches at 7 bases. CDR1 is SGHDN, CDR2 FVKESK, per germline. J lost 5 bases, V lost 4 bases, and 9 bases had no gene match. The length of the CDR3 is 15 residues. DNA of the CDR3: TGTGCCAGCAGCCCATTCAACGGGGGGAAAGATACGCAGTATTTT. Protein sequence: CASSPFNGGKDTQYF.

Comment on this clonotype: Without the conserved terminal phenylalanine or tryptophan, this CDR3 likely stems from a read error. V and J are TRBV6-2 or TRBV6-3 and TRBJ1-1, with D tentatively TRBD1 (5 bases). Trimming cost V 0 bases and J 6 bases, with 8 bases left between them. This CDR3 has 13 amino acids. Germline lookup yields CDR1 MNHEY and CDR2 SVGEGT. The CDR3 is CASSYSMGPEAFL. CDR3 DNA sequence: TGTGCCAGCAGTTACTCGATGGGGCCTGAAGCTTTCCTT.

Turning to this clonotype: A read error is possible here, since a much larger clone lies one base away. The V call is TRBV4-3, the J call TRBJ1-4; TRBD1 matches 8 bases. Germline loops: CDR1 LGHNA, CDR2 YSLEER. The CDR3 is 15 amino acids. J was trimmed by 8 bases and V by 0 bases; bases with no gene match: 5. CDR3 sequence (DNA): TGCGCCAGCAGCCAAGACACAGGGGGAAGGGAAAAACTGTTTTTT. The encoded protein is CASSQDTGGREKLFF.

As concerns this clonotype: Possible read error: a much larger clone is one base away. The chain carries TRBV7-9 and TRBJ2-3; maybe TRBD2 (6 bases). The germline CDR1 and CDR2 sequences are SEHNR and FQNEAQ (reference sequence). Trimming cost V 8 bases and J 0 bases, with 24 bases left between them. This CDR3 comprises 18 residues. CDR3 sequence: CASGPTSGDFYSTDTQYF. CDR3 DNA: TGTGCCAGCGGCCCCACCTCTGGGGACTTCTATAGCACAGATACGCAGTATTTT.

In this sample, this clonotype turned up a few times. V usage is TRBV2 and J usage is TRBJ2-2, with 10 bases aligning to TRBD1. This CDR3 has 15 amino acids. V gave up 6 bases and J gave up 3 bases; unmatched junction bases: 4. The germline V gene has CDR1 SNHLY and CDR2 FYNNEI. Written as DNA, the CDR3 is TGTGCCAGCAGACCCGGGACAGGGGACACCGGGGAGCTGTTTTTT. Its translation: CASRPGTGDTGELFF.

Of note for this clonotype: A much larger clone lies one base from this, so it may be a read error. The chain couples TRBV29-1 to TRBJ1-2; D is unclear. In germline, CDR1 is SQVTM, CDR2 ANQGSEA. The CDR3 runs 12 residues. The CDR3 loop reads CGVAALLPGYTF. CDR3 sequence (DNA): TGCGGCGTTGCCGCGTTGTTACCTGGCTACACCTTC.

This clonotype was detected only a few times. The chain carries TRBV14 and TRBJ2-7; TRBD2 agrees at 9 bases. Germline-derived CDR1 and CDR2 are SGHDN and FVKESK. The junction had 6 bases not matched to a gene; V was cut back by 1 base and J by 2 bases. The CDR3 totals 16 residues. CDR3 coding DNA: TGTGCCAGCAGCCAAGCCTGGACTAGCGATCCCTACGAGCAGTACTTC. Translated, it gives CASSQAWTSDPYEQYF.

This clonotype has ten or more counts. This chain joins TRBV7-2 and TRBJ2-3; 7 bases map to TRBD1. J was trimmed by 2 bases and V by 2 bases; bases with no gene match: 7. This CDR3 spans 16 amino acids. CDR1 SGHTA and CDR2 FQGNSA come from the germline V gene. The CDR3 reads CASSLPPGQLTDTQYF. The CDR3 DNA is TGTGCCAGCAGCTTACCGCCGGGACAGCTCACAGATACGCAGTATTTT.

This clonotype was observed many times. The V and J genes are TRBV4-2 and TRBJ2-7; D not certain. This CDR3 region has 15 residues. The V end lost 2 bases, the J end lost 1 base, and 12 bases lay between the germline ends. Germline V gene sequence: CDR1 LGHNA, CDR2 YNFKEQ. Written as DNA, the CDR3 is TGTGCCAGCAGCCAATCCCGGAGTGTGTCCTACGAGCAGTACTTC. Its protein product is CASSQSRSVSYEQYF.

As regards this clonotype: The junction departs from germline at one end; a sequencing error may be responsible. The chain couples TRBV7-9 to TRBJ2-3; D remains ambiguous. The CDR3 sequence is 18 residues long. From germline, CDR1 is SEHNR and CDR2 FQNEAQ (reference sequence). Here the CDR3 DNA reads TGTGCCAGCAGCTTAGTTACGGCCAAAATCCTTAACACAGATTCGCAGTATTTT. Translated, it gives CASSLVTAKILNTDSQYF.

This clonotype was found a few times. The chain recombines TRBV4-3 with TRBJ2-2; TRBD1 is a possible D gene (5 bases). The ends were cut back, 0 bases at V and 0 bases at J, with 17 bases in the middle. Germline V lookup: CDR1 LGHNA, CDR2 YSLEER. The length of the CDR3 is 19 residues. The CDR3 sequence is CASSQDGQGILANTGELFF. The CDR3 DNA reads TGCGCCAGCAGCCAAGATGGCCAGGGAATCCTCGCGAACACCGGGGAGCTGTTTTTT.

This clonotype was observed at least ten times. The CDR3 loop is CASSPMPGTDTQYF. As DNA, the CDR3 is TGTGCCAGCAGTCCGATGCCAGGCACAGATACGCAGTATTTT. The gene calls are TRBV12-3 or TRBV12-4 and TRBJ2-3; D not resolved. The CDR3 has 14 amino acids. V was cut by 5 bases and J by 1 base, with 10 bases left in between.

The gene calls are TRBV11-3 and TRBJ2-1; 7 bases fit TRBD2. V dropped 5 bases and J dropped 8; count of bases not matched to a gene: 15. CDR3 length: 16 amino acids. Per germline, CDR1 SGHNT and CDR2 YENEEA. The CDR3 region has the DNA TGTGCCAGCAGCCCAAGGGAGGGTTCTAGCGTAGATGAGCAGTTCTTC. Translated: CASSPREGSSVDEQFF.

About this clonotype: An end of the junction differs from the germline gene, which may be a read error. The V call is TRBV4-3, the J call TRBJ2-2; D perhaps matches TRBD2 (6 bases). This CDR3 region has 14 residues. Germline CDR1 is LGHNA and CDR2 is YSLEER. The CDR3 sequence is CASSQGVNTGGLFF. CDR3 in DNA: TGCGCCAGCAGCCAGGGGGTGAACACCGGGGGGCTGTTTTTT.

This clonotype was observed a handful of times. CDR3 bases: TGTGCCAGCAGCTTAGGCAGGGCGAGGATCAACTATGGCTACACCTTC. Translating it yields CASSLGRARINYGYTF. V usage is TRBV13 and J usage is TRBJ1-2; a possible D gene is TRBD1 (5 bases). The germline V gene encodes CDR1 PRHDT and CDR2 FYEKMQ (reference sequence). This CDR3 has 16 residues. The V gene lost 0 bases and the J gene lost 2 bases, with 13 bases spanning the gap.

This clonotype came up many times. The CDR3 DNA sequence: TGTGCCACCAGTGAAGGGGGCAGAGGCCAAGAGACCCAGTACTTC. Translating gives CATSEGGRGQETQYF. The chain employs TRBV24-1 and TRBJ2-5, with TRBD1 matching 7 bases. The CDR3 has 15 residues. Germline V gene lookup returns CDR1 KGHDR and CDR2 SFDVKD. V was pared by 4 bases and J by 1 base, with 5 bases of the junction left unmatched.